This TCR beta chain was sequenced in a study of cytomegalovirus exposure and HLA in healthy donors. General observations from the study: The study found most TCR sequences rare, yet found some public TCRs in many donors.

This clone was seen just once. The target antigen is unknown. CDR1 and CDR2 (germline): MDHEN, SYDVKM. This CDR3 is 12 amino acids long. V dropped 5 bases and J dropped 11; count of bases not matched to a gene: 7. Sequencing used immunoSEQ multiplex PCR; TCRdb keeps in-frame clones, though not all of them. The table has roughly 68,000 clones, around 95% seen once. The specimen sequenced was PBMCs. The chain is built from TRBV28 and TRBJ1-1; TRBD1 matches 8 bases. The clonotype comes from a man aged 18 to 35 in good health and CMV-seronegative. The CDR3 loop is CASSHWTGLAFF. The CDR3 coding sequence is TGTGCCAGCAGTCACTGGACAGGGCTGGCTTTCTTT.